A selection of T cell receptor beta chains follows, all from one sample in a study of Tregs in tolerant kidney transplant recipients. This table comes from immunoSEQ multiplex PCR, and its TCRdb copy is limited to in-frame clones, with some not included. This sample has about 64,000 clones; around 98% occur once, and the top ten carry 0.3% to 0.4%. Sequencing used Tregs from blood, obtained before the transplant. The receptor set was obtained from a human donor who received a combined kidney and bone marrow transplant. Each CDR3 is given with its conserved first and last residue. Each record gives: CDR3 protein, CDR3 DNA, V gene, J gene, clone size, CDR3 length, D gene. A D gene is named only where the DNA matches it firmly. Only some rows state a clone size, as once, few, many or a class for expanded clones.

cdr3_aa: CAISESTGVQPQHF
cdr3_nt: TGTGCCATCAGTGAGTCAACAGGGGTTCAGCCCCAGCATTTT
v_call: TRBV10-3
j_call: TRBJ1-5
clone_size: .
cdr3_length: 14
d_call: TRBD1

cdr3_aa: CASSQEVGLANTGELFF
cdr3_nt: TGTGCCAGCAGCCAAGAAGTAGGACTAGCGAACACCGGGGAGCTGTTTTTT
v_call: TRBV4-2
j_call: TRBJ2-2
clone_size: once
cdr3_length: 17
d_call: TRBD2

cdr3_aa: CASSLGRQGSSFFF
cdr3_nt: TGTGCCAGCAGCTTGGGGCGCCAGGGGTCCAGCTTTTTCTTC
v_call: TRBV2
j_call: TRBJ2-1
clone_size: .
cdr3_length: 14
d_call: .

cdr3_aa: CASSFDRQGAGNTIYF
cdr3_nt: TGCGCCAGCAGCTTTGATAGACAGGGGGCTGGAAACACCATATATTTT
v_call: TRBV5-1
j_call: TRBJ1-3
clone_size: .
cdr3_length: 16
d_call: TRBD1

cdr3_aa: CASSQERDRGTDTQYF
cdr3_nt: TGCGCCAGCAGCCAAGAGCGGGACAGGGGGACAGATACGCAGTATTTT
v_call: TRBV4-3
j_call: TRBJ2-3
clone_size: .
cdr3_length: 16
d_call: TRBD1

cdr3_aa: CASSRFDMTYEQYF
cdr3_nt: TGTGCCAGCAGCCGGTTCGACATGACCTACGAGCAGTACTTC
v_call: TRBV4-2
j_call: TRBJ2-7
clone_size: once
cdr3_length: 14
d_call: .

cdr3_aa: CASSLARTGMDTQYF
cdr3_nt: TGTGCCAGCAGCTTAGCGAGGACAGGGATGGATACGCAGTATTTT
v_call: TRBV7-8
j_call: TRBJ2-3
clone_size: .
cdr3_length: 15
d_call: TRBD1

cdr3_aa: CASSRFSGDRGNTEAFF
cdr3_nt: TGCGCCAGCAGCCGTTTCAGCGGGGACAGGGGAAACACTGAAGCTTTCTTT
v_call: TRBV4-1
j_call: TRBJ1-1
clone_size: .
cdr3_length: 17
d_call: TRBD1

cdr3_aa: CASSWEGVNTEAFF
cdr3_nt: TGTGCCAGCAGTTGGGAGGGAGTGAACACTGAAGCTTTCTTT
v_call: TRBV2
j_call: TRBJ1-1
clone_size: .
cdr3_length: 14
d_call: .

cdr3_aa: CASSQGLVRTQYF
cdr3_nt: TGTGCCAGCAGCCAGGGACTAGTTCGGACCCAGTACTTC
v_call: TRBV5-6
j_call: TRBJ2-5
clone_size: .
cdr3_length: 13
d_call: TRBD2

cdr3_aa: CAISDGQFYGYTF
cdr3_nt: TGTGCCATCAGTGACGGACAGTTCTATGGCTACACCTTC
v_call: TRBV10-3
j_call: TRBJ1-2
clone_size: .
cdr3_length: 13
d_call: .

cdr3_aa: CASSLDRFYEQYF
cdr3_nt: TGTGCCAGCAGTTTAGACAGGTTCTACGAGCAGTACTTC
v_call: TRBV6-1
j_call: TRBJ2-7
clone_size: .
cdr3_length: 13
d_call: .

cdr3_aa: CASRGGVTTGELFF
cdr3_nt: TGCGCCAGCAGGGGAGGGGTGACCACCGGGGAGCTGTTTTTT
v_call: TRBV5-1
j_call: TRBJ2-2
clone_size: .
cdr3_length: 14
d_call: TRBD2

cdr3_aa: CASSEGPGAVYEQYF
cdr3_nt: TGTGCCAGCAGTGAAGGTCCGGGAGCTGTCTACGAGCAGTACTTC
v_call: TRBV2
j_call: TRBJ2-7
clone_size: .
cdr3_length: 15
d_call: .

cdr3_aa: CASSPLTDYEQYF
cdr3_nt: TGTGCCAGCAGCCCTCTCACAGATTACGAGCAGTACTTC
v_call: TRBV7-7
j_call: TRBJ2-7
clone_size: .
cdr3_length: 13
d_call: .

cdr3_aa: CAISHQGSTDTQYF
cdr3_nt: TGTGCCATCAGCCACCAGGGGTCCACAGATACGCAGTATTTT
v_call: TRBV10-3
j_call: TRBJ2-3
clone_size: .
cdr3_length: 14
d_call: .

cdr3_aa: CASSSNPGQGGYGYTF
cdr3_nt: TGCGCCAGCAGCTCTAATCCAGGACAGGGGGGCTATGGCTACACCTTC
v_call: TRBV5-1
j_call: TRBJ1-2
clone_size: .
cdr3_length: 16
d_call: TRBD1

cdr3_aa: CASSMGGGADTQYF
cdr3_nt: TGTGCCAGTAGTATGGGGGGAGGGGCAGATACGCAGTATTTT
v_call: TRBV19
j_call: TRBJ2-3
clone_size: .
cdr3_length: 14
d_call: TRBD2

cdr3_aa: CSVDRLAGGRVEQFF
cdr3_nt: TGCAGCGTTGATAGGCTAGCGGGAGGCCGGGTTGAGCAGTTCTTC
v_call: TRBV29-1
j_call: TRBJ2-1
clone_size: .
cdr3_length: 15
d_call: TRBD2

cdr3_aa: CASSLLWGPTDTQYF
cdr3_nt: TGTGCCAGTAGTCTTCTCTGGGGGCCCACAGATACGCAGTATTTT
v_call: TRBV19
j_call: TRBJ2-3
clone_size: .
cdr3_length: 15
d_call: .

cdr3_aa: CASRDRRTDTQYF
cdr3_nt: TGTGCCAGTCGGGACAGGCGCACAGATACGCAGTATTTT
v_call: TRBV5-4
j_call: TRBJ2-3
clone_size: .
cdr3_length: 13
d_call: TRBD1

cdr3_aa: CAWSGDTYTEAFF
cdr3_nt: TGTGCCTGGAGTGGAGACACCTACACTGAAGCTTTCTTT
v_call: TRBV30
j_call: TRBJ1-1
clone_size: once
cdr3_length: 13
d_call: .

cdr3_aa: CASSQGTSGNTGELFF
cdr3_nt: TGTGCCAGCTCCCAGGGAACTAGCGGGAACACCGGGGAGCTGTTTTTT
v_call: TRBV7-9
j_call: TRBJ2-2
clone_size: .
cdr3_length: 16
d_call: TRBD2

cdr3_aa: CASSLRQGAKISGNTIYF
cdr3_nt: TGCGCCAGCAGCCTTCGACAGGGGGCCAAAATCTCTGGAAACACCATATATTTT
v_call: TRBV4-1
j_call: TRBJ1-3
clone_size: .
cdr3_length: 18
d_call: TRBD1

cdr3_aa: CASSLASQETQYF
cdr3_nt: TGCGCCAGCAGCTTGGCCAGCCAAGAGACCCAGTACTTC
v_call: TRBV5-1
j_call: TRBJ2-5
clone_size: .
cdr3_length: 13
d_call: .

cdr3_aa: CASSTSGANTGELFF
cdr3_nt: TGTGCCAGCAGCACTAGCGGGGCGAACACCGGGGAGCTGTTTTTT
v_call: TRBV7-8
j_call: TRBJ2-2
clone_size: .
cdr3_length: 15
d_call: TRBD2

cdr3_aa: CASSVAGWTGELFF
cdr3_nt: TGTGCCAGCAGCGTAGCCGGGTGGACCGGGGAGCTGTTTTTT
v_call: TRBV9
j_call: TRBJ2-2
clone_size: .
cdr3_length: 14
d_call: .

cdr3_aa: CASSLIQGIWDTEAFF
cdr3_nt: TGTGCCAGCTCACTTATTCAGGGTATTTGGGACACTGAAGCTTTCTTT
v_call: TRBV18
j_call: TRBJ1-1
clone_size: .
cdr3_length: 16
d_call: .

cdr3_aa: CASSSRQADQPQHF
cdr3_nt: TGTGCCAGCTCATCAAGACAGGCCGATCAGCCCCAGCATTTT
v_call: TRBV18
j_call: TRBJ1-5
clone_size: .
cdr3_length: 14
d_call: .

cdr3_aa: CASSWAGVGGELFF
cdr3_nt: TGTGCCAGTAGTTGGGCAGGGGTGGGCGGGGAGCTGTTTTTT
v_call: TRBV19
j_call: TRBJ2-2
clone_size: once
cdr3_length: 14
d_call: .

cdr3_aa: CASSSILTGGSNEQFF
cdr3_nt: TGTGCCAGCAGCTCGATCCTAACGGGAGGTTCGAATGAGCAGTTCTTC
v_call: TRBV7-9
j_call: TRBJ2-1
clone_size: .
cdr3_length: 16
d_call: TRBD2

cdr3_aa: CASSLASGRASGDTQYF
cdr3_nt: TGTGCCAGCAGCTTGGCTAGCGGGAGGGCTTCGGGGGATACGCAGTATTTT
v_call: TRBV5-4
j_call: TRBJ2-3
clone_size: .
cdr3_length: 17
d_call: TRBD2

cdr3_aa: CASSPTFLEKLFF
cdr3_nt: TGTGCCAGCTCACCCACATTTCTTGAAAAACTGTTTTTT
v_call: TRBV18
j_call: TRBJ1-4
clone_size: .
cdr3_length: 13
d_call: .

cdr3_aa: CARSLRGTGVSNQPQHF
cdr3_nt: TGTGCCAGAAGCTTGAGGGGGACAGGGGTTAGCAATCAGCCCCAGCATTTT
v_call: TRBV5-3
j_call: TRBJ1-5
clone_size: .
cdr3_length: 17
d_call: TRBD1

cdr3_aa: CASSSSDRVRLSTEAFF
cdr3_nt: TGTGCCAGCAGTTCTTCCGACAGGGTAAGATTGAGCACTGAAGCTTTCTTT
v_call: TRBV27
j_call: TRBJ1-1
clone_size: .
cdr3_length: 17
d_call: TRBD1

cdr3_aa: CASSAPSRKRLFF
cdr3_nt: TGTGCCAGCAGTGCACCCTCAAGAAAGCGACTGTTTTTT
v_call: TRBV6-1
j_call: TRBJ1-4
clone_size: .
cdr3_length: 13
d_call: .

cdr3_aa: CASGPGNGNTIYF
cdr3_nt: TGTGCCAGCGGGCCGGGGAATGGAAACACCATATATTTT
v_call: TRBV25-1
j_call: TRBJ1-3
clone_size: .
cdr3_length: 13
d_call: .

cdr3_aa: CASSLGGLGAPSSETQYF
cdr3_nt: TGCGCCAGCAGCTTGGGCGGACTGGGGGCGCCTAGCTCAGAGACCCAGTACTTC
v_call: TRBV5-1
j_call: TRBJ2-5
clone_size: .
cdr3_length: 18
d_call: .

cdr3_aa: CASSQAGTENNYGYTF
cdr3_nt: TGCGCCAGCAGCCAAGCTGGGACAGAAAATAACTATGGCTACACCTTC
v_call: TRBV4-3
j_call: TRBJ1-2
clone_size: .
cdr3_length: 16
d_call: TRBD1

cdr3_aa: CASSLVADTEAFF
cdr3_nt: TGCGCCAGCAGCTTGGTGGCGGACACTGAAGCTTTCTTT
v_call: TRBV5-1
j_call: TRBJ1-1
clone_size: .
cdr3_length: 13
d_call: .

cdr3_aa: CASSQVFSSGANVLTF
cdr3_nt: TGTGCCAGCAGCCAAGTCTTTAGCTCTGGGGCCAACGTCCTGACTTTC
v_call: TRBV4-2
j_call: TRBJ2-6
clone_size: .
cdr3_length: 16
d_call: .